Below are 27 T cell receptor beta chains sequenced from a single sample in a study of blood T cell repertoires in COVID-19. The repertoire was sequenced with immunoSEQ multiplex PCR; TCRdb's copy has only in-frame clones and lacks some. Here the sample spans about 210,000 clones, about 90% being singletons. The sequenced sample was peripheral blood. These TCRs come from a man aged 25-40 years with acute or convalescent COVID-19.

J is TRBJ2-2 and V is TRBV19, with 11 bases that match TRBD2. The germline V gene has CDR1 LNHDA and CDR2 SQIVND (reference sequence). The J segment lost 4 bases and the V segment lost 5 bases, leaving 3 bases of the junction unmatched. CDR3 length equals 15 residues. The CDR3 region is CASSPGTSGTGELFF. The CDR3 DNA reads TGTGCCAGTAGTCCGGGGACTAGCGGCACCGGGGAGCTGTTTTTT.

The rearrangement uses TRBV11-2 and TRBJ2-5; D might be TRBD2 (6 bases). Germline CDR1 and CDR2: SGHAT and FQNNGV. The CDR3 length is 16 residues. V lost 0 bases and J 4 bases, leaving 15 bases between the germline ends. CDR3 DNA sequence: TGTGCCAGCAGCTTAGATCCTCGGGGGTCGGGAGAGACCCAGTACTTC. Encoded protein: CASSLDPRGSGETQYF. Full variable domain (missing parts from reference TRBV11-2 and TRBJ2-5): EAGVAQSPRYKIIEKRQSVAFWCNPISGHATLYWYQQILGQGPKLLIQFQNNGVVDDSQLPKDRFSAERLKGVDSTLKIQPAKLEDSAVYLCASSLDPRGSGETQYFGPGTRLLVL.

CDR3 in amino acids: CASSWGPVHGANVLTF. CDR3 DNA sequence: TGTGCCAGCAGTTGGGGCCCCGTTCATGGGGCCAACGTCCTGACTTTC. The chain uses TRBV6-2 or TRBV6-3 and TRBJ2-6, with D possibly TRBD1 on 5 matching bases. Trimming took 4 bases from V and 3 from J, leaving 13 bases between them. Germline V gene sequence: CDR1 MNHEY, CDR2 SVGEGT. This CDR3 contains 16 residues.

The rearrangement uses TRBV16 and TRBJ2-1; 15 bases are a match to TRBD2. The germline gives CDR1 KGHSY, CDR2 FQNENV. This CDR3 region has 16 residues. The ends lost 3 bases at V and 13 bases at J; junction bases unmatched: 10. The chain's CDR3 is CASSHYNGLAGGPQFF. As DNA, the CDR3 is TGTGCCAGCAGCCATTATAACGGACTAGCGGGAGGGCCCCAGTTCTTC.

This clone was recorded a few times. The CDR3 sequence: CATSRDRGPGQGETQYF. CDR3 coding DNA: TGTGCCACCAGCAGAGATCGGGGCCCGGGACAGGGTGAGACCCAGTACTTC. V usage is TRBV15 and J usage is TRBJ2-5; 9 nucleotides agree with TRBD1. CDR1 and CDR2 from the germline V gene are LNHNV and YYDKDF (reference sequence). This CDR3 has 17 residues. After removal of 0 bases from V and 5 bases from J, the junction contained 10 bases not matched to a gene. The full variable domain, with the rest looked up from reference TRBV15 and TRBJ2-5, is DAMVIQNPRYQVTQFGKPVTLSCSQTLNHNVMYWYQQKSSQAPKLLFHYYDKDFNNEADTPDNFQSRRPNTSFCFLDIRSPGLGDTAMYLCATSRDRGPGQGETQYFGPGTRLLVL.

CDR3 in amino acids: CASASGSETQYF. The CDR3 nucleotides are TGTGCCAGCGCTAGCGGGAGTGAGACCCAGTACTTC. The chain combines TRBV6-6 with TRBJ2-5; the match to TRBD2 covers 10 bases. The V and J ends lost 8 bases and 5 bases, in that order; junction bases with no gene match: 2. Germline CDR1 reads MNHNY; CDR2 reads SVGAGI (reference sequence). The CDR3 is 12 residues long.

The chain couples TRBV29-1 to TRBJ2-7; weak D call: TRBD2 (5 bases). V lost 0 bases, J lost 2 bases, and 8 bases lay in between. The CDR3 is 13 amino acids. Germline values: CDR1 SQVTM, CDR2 ANQGSEA. CDR3 sequence: CSVEDDGTYEQYF. CDR3 in DNA: TGCAGCGTTGAAGATGACGGGACCTACGAGCAGTACTTC.

The V and J genes are TRBV15 and TRBJ1-2; 9 bases align to TRBD1. The CDR3 extends over 18 amino acids. CDR1 is LNHNV and CDR2 is YYDKDF in the germline V gene (reference sequence). J gave up 6 bases and V 0 bases, and 14 bases lay outside the gene matches. The DNA for the CDR3 is TGTGCCACCAGCAGAGAGAGGGTCTGGACAGGGGAAGAGGATGGCTACACCTTC. This gives the protein CATSRERVWTGEEDGYTF.

V gene TRBV5-4 combines with J gene TRBJ2-7; TRBD2 matches 10 bases. V lost 3 bases to trimming and J lost 0 bases; unmatched junction nucleotides: 6. Germline lookup yields CDR1 SGHNT and CDR2 YYREEE (reference sequence). There are 16 residues in the CDR3. The CDR3 loop is CASSWDSGGISYEQYF. CDR3 nucleotides: TGTGCCAGCAGCTGGGATAGCGGGGGGATCTCCTACGAGCAGTACTTC.

This CDR3 is CAIRQDGGAGQPQHF. The CDR3 DNA reads TGTGCCATCAGGCAGGACGGCGGGGCTGGTCAGCCCCAGCATTTT. The V call is TRBV10-3, the J call TRBJ1-5; D is perhaps TRBD1 (5 bases). Germline V gives CDR1 ENHRY, CDR2 SYGVKD. The CDR3 is 15 residues long. V shed 6 bases and J shed 6 bases, with 18 bases lying between them.

This chain connects TRBV5-1 to TRBJ2-1, with TRBD1 identical over 8 bases. The J segment lost 4 bases and the V segment lost 0 bases, leaving 9 bases of the junction unmatched. Germline CDR1 is SGHRS and CDR2 is YFSETQ. This CDR3 region has 17 residues. The CDR3 reads CASSLGPGQGFYNEQFF. In DNA, the CDR3 is TGCGCCAGCAGCTTGGGGCCCGGACAGGGTTTTTACAATGAGCAGTTCTTC.

The chain has TRBV5-1 and TRBJ1-5, with D perhaps matching TRBD1 (5 bases). This CDR3 comprises 15 residues. Germline V gene sequence: CDR1 SGHRS, CDR2 YFSETQ. V lost 4 bases and J lost 5, with 16 bases in between. The CDR3 spells CASSPESGVDQPQHF. Written as DNA, the CDR3 is TGCGCCAGCAGCCCAGAATCGGGGGTGGATCAGCCCCAGCATTTT. The full variable domain, with the rest looked up from reference TRBV5-1 and TRBJ1-5, is KAGVTQTPRYLIKTRGQQVTLSCSPISGHRSVSWYQQTPGQGLQFLFEYFSETQRNKGNFPGRFSGRQFSNSRSEMNVSTLELGDSALYLCASSPESGVDQPQHFGDGTRLSIL.

This chain uses TRBV29-1 with TRBJ2-7, with unresolved D. The CDR3 consists of 13 residues. V gave up 5 bases and J gave up 3 bases, with 14 bases separating them. Per the germline V gene, CDR1 is SQVTM and CDR2 is ANQGSEA. As DNA, the CDR3 is TGCAGCGTTTCGACCGGGTTAGGCTACGAGCAGTACTTC. Encoded protein: CSVSTGLGYEQYF.

The chain links TRBV18 to TRBJ1-2; possibly TRBD1 for D (6 bases). The CDR3 contains 15 residues. Trimming stripped 6 bases from V and 0 bases from J, with 14 bases between. Germline CDR1 reads KGHSH; CDR2 reads LQKENI. The CDR3 coding sequence is TGTGCCAGCTCCCATGAGGGGGGGCCTAACTATGGCTACACCTTC. It is translated as CASSHEGGPNYGYTF.

The rearrangement uses TRBV28 and TRBJ2-7; 9 bases line up with TRBD2. The CDR3 has 15 amino acids. The J segment lost 0 bases and the V segment lost 6 bases, leaving 6 bases of the junction unmatched. Germline-derived CDR1 and CDR2 are MDHEN and SYDVKM. The CDR3 DNA is TGTGCCAGCAGACTCGCGGGAGGGCCCTCCTACGAGCAGTACTTC. Its translation is CASRLAGGPSYEQYF.

This rearrangement joins TRBV30 to TRBJ2-3; D perhaps matches TRBD1 (5 bases). CDR3 length: 15 amino acids. Trimming shortened V by 3 bases and J by 2 bases, and 15 bases separated the two germline ends. Germline V gives CDR1 GTSNPN, CDR2 SVGIG (reference sequence). DNA of the CDR3: TGTGCCTGGAGCAATTCTAGGGGTTTCACAGATACGCAGTATTTT. Translated, it gives CAWSNSRGFTDTQYF.

The chain joins TRBV9 to TRBJ1-2; tentative D call: TRBD1 (6 bases). The CDR3 is 15 amino acids. Germline CDR1 is SGDLS and CDR2 is YYNGEE. V was clipped by 3 bases and J by 4 bases, with 16 bases between them. CDR3 sequence: CASSGTAPYTYGYTF. The CDR3 DNA is TGTGCCAGCAGCGGGACAGCGCCCTACACCTATGGCTACACCTTC.

The V gene is TRBV9, the J gene TRBJ1-3; no definite D call. There are 12 residues in the CDR3. CDR1 is SGDLS and CDR2 is YYNGEE in the germline V gene. Trimming shortened V by 2 bases and J by 9 bases, and 9 bases separated the two germline ends. The CDR3 DNA reads TGTGCCAGCAGCGTTACAGAAGGCACCATATATTTT. Translated, it gives CASSVTEGTIYF.

V gene TRBV5-4 combines with J gene TRBJ2-7, with 11 bases aligning to TRBD2. J gave up 3 bases and V 1 base, and 12 bases lay outside the gene matches. Germline-derived CDR1 and CDR2 are SGHNT and YYREEE (reference sequence). The CDR3 spans 18 residues. Here the CDR3 DNA reads TGTGCCAGCAGCTTGAGGCTAGCGGGGGGAAGGACCCTCTACGAGCAGTACTTC. Amino acid sequence: CASSLRLAGGRTLYEQYF. Full variable domain (missing parts from reference TRBV5-4 and TRBJ2-7): ETGVTQSPTHLIKTRGQQVTLRCSSQSGHNTVSWYQQALGQGPQFIFQYYREEENGRGNFPPRFSGLQFPNYSSELNVNALELDDSALYLCASSLRLAGGRTLYEQYFGPGTRLTVT.

The rearrangement links TRBV7-2 to TRBJ1-5, with 7 nucleotides matching TRBD1. The CDR3 sequence is 13 residues long. Germline loops: CDR1 SGHTA, CDR2 FQGNSA. J was trimmed by 11 bases and V by 2 bases; bases with no gene match: 6. The CDR3 protein is CASSLLGQGAQHF. The DNA of the CDR3 is TGTGCCAGCAGCTTACTGGGGCAGGGGGCCCAGCATTTT. The whole variable domain, filled in from reference TRBV7-2 and TRBJ1-5, reads GAGVSQSPSNKVTEKGKDVELRCDPISGHTALYWYRQSLGQGLEFLIYFQGNSAPDKSGLPSDRFSAERTGGSVSTLTIQRTQQEDSAVYLCASSLLGQGAQHFGDGTRLSIL.

J is TRBJ1-1 and V is TRBV5-1; D not resolved. Trimming left V 1 base short and J 6 bases short, with 13 bases between. This CDR3 comprises 14 residues. Germline-derived CDR1 and CDR2 are SGHRS and YFSETQ. The DNA for the CDR3 is TGCGCCAGCAGCTTGATGGAACAGTTTTCTGAAGCTTTCTTT. Translation gives CASSLMEQFSEAFF.

The CDR3 reads CASKIRQTGNTIYF. DNA of the CDR3: TGTGCCAGCAAGATCAGGCAGACCGGAAACACCATATATTTT. The V gene is TRBV13, the J gene TRBJ1-3; D remains ambiguous. CDR3 length: 14 residues. Germline loops: CDR1 PRHDT, CDR2 FYEKMQ (reference sequence). The V and J ends lost 7 bases and 4 bases respectively, with 14 bases between them.

J is TRBJ2-7 and V is TRBV7-9; D remains unclear. The CDR3 contains 14 residues. V lost 6 bases, J lost 2 bases, and 14 bases lay in between. In germline, CDR1 is SEHNR, CDR2 FQNEAQ (reference sequence). CDR3 nucleotides: TGTGCCAGCAGACCTAACTCGCATCCCTACGAGCAGTACTTC. It yields the protein CASRPNSHPYEQYF.

J is TRBJ1-1 and V is TRBV7-9; a possible D gene is TRBD1 (5 bases). The CDR3 extends over 13 amino acids. V dropped 1 base and J dropped 6 bases, with 9 bases sitting between them. Germline-derived CDR1 and CDR2 are SEHNR and FQNEAQ (reference sequence). The CDR3 DNA follows: TGTGCCAGCAGCTTAGACGACAGCCCTGAAGCTTTCTTT. It is translated as CASSLDDSPEAFF.

The chain carries TRBV7-9 and TRBJ1-1; 7 bases agree with TRBD1. CDR1 is SEHNR and CDR2 is FQNEAQ in the germline V gene (reference sequence). With V trimmed by 4 bases and J by 1 base, 3 bases remained unmatched. The CDR3 has 14 residues. The CDR3 nucleotides are TGTGCCAGCAGCTCGGGACAGCAGAACACTGAAGCTTTCTTT. Protein product: CASSSGQQNTEAFF.

The J gene is TRBJ1-1, the V gene TRBV21-1; TRBD1, the D gene given by the table, was not confirmed from the DNA. TRBV21-1 is termed a pseudogene. The CDR3 length is 11 residues. CDR3 nucleotides: TGTGCCAGCGGGCCAGAGAGTGAAGCTTTCTTT. Its protein is CASGPESEAFF.

In this sample, this clone turned up a few times. The chain employs TRBV7-9 and TRBJ2-1; D gene ambiguous. V was clipped by 0 bases and J by 4 bases, with 4 bases between them. This CDR3 region has 13 residues. The germline V gene encodes CDR1 SEHNR and CDR2 FQNEAQ (reference sequence). The CDR3 bases are TGTGCCAGCAGCTTAGCTCCTTACAATGAGCAGTTCTTC. This codes for CASSLAPYNEQFF.